This TCR beta chain was captured by sequencing in a study of CD8 T cells in Susac syndrome. With 4 bases clipped from V and 7 bases from J, the junction kept 11 bases outside the gene matches. Germline V gene sequence: CDR1 SGDLS, CDR2 YYNGEE. The CDR3 runs 15 residues. High-throughput TCR beta sequencing covered peripheral CD8+ and CD4+ T cells. The controls, all healthy donors, were matched for age and sex. In contrast to the negatively isolated CD8+ and CD4+ T cells, TEMRA cells were FACS-enriched. Random hexamers were used to reverse transcribe the RNA input (about 0.5 to 1 ug). Multiplex PCR with immunoSEQ amplified the TCR beta CDR3 across 54 Vbeta and 13 Jbeta. Using its own MiXCR run on the immunoSEQ multiplex PCR reads, TCRdb lists one record per CDR3 protein. The sample has some 150,000 distinct CDR3 sequences, roughly 94% seen once.

The chain has TRBV9 and TRBJ2-7, with 10 nucleotides matching TRBD2. The clonotype was recovered from a human donor in good health. The sequenced sample consisted of CD8+ T cells from PBMCs. Here the CDR3 reads CASSPGTSAIEEQYF. Here the CDR3 DNA reads TGTGCCAGCAGCCCCGGGACTAGCGCTATCGAGGAGCAGTACTTC. The full variable domain, in which reference TRBV9 and TRBJ2-7 provide the parts outside the CDR3, is DSGVTQTPKHLITATGQRVTLRCSPRSGDLSVYWYQQSLDQGLQFLIQYYNGEERAKGNILERFSAQQFPDLHSELNLSSLELGDSALYFCASSPGTSAIEEQYFGPGTRLTVT.